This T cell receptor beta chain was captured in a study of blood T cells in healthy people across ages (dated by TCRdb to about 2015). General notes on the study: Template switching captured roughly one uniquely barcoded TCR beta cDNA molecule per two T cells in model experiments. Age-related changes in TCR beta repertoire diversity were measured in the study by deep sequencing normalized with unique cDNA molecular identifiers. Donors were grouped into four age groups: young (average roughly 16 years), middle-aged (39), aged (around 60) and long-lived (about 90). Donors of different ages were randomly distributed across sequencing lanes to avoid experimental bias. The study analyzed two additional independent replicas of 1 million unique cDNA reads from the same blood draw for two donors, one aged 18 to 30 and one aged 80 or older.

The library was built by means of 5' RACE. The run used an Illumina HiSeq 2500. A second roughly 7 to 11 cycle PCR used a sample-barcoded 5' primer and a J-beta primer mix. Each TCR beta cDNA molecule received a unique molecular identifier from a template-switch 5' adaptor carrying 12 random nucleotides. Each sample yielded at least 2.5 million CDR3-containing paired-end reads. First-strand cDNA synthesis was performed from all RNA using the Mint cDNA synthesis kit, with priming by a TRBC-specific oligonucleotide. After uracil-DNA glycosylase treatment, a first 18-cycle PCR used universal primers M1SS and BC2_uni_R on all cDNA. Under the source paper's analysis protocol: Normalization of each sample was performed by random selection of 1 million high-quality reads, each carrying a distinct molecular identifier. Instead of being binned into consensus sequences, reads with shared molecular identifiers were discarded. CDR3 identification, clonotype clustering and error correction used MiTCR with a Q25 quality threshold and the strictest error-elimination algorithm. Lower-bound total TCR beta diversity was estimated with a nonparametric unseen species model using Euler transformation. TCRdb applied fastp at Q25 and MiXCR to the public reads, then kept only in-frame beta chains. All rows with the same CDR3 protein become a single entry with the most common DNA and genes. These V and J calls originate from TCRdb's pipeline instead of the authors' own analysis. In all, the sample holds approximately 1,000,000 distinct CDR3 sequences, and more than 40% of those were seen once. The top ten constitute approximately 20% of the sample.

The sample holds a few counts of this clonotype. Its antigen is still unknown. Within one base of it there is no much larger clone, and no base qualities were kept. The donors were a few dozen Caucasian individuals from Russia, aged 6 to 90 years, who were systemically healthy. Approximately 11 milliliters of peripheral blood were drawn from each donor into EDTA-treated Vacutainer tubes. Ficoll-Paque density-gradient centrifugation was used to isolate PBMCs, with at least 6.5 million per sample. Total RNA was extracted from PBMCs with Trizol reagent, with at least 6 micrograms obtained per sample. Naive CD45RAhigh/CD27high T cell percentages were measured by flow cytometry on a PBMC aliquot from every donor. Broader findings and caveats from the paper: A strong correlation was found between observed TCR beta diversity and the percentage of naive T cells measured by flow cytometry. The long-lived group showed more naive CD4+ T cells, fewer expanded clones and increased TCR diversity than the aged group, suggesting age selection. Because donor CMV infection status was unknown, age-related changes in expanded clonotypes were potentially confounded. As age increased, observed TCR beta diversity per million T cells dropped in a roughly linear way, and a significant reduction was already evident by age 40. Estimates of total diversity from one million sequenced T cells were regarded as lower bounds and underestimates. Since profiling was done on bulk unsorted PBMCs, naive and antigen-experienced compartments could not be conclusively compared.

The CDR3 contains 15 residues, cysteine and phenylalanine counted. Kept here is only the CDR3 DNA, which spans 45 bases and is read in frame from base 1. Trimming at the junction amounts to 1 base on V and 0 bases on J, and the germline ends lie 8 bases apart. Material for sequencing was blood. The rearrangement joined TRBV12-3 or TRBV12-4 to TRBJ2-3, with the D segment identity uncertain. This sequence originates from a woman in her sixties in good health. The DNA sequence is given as TGTGCCAGCAGTTTAGTTGGCTTCAGCACAGATACGCAGTATTTT. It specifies CASSLVGFSTDTQYF.